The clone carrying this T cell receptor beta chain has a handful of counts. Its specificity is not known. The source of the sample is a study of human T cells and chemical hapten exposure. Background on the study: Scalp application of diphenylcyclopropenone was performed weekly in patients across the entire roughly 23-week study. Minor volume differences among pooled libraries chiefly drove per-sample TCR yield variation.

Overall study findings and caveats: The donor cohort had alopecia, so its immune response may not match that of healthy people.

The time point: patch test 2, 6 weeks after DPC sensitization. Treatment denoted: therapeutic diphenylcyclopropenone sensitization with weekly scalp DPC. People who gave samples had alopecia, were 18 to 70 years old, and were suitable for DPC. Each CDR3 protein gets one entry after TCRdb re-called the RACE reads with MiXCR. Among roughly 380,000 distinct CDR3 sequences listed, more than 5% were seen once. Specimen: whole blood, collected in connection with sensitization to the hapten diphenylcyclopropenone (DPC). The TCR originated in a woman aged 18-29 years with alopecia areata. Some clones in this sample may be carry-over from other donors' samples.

The CDR3 DNA follows: TGTGCCAGCAGCCAAGATGAGGGCAAAGGGGCAGATACGCAGTATTTT. Its protein is CASSQDEGKGADTQYF. The chain has TRBV4-2 and TRBJ2-3; possibly TRBD1 or TRBD2 for D (5 bases each). CDR1 and CDR2 (germline): LGHNA, YNFKEQ. Trimming stripped 0 bases from V and 4 bases from J, with 14 bases between. This CDR3 contains 16 residues.